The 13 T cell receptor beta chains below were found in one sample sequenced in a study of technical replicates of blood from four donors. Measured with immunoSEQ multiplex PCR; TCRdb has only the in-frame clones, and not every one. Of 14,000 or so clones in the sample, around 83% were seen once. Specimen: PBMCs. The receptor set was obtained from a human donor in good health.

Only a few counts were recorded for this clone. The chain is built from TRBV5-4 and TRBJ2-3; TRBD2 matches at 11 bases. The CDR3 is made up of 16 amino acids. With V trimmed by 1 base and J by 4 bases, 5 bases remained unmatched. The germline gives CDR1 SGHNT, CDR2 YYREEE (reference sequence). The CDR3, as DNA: TGTGCCAGCAGCTTGAGGGTAGCGGGAGGGCCAGATACGCAGTATTTT. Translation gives CASSLRVAGGPDTQYF.

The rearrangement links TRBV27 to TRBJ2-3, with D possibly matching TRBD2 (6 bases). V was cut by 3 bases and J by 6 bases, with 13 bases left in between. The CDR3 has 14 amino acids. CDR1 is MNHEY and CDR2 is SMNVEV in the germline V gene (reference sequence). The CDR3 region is CASSFGVGRDTQYF. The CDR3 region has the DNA TGTGCCAGCAGTTTTGGGGTTGGGAGGGATACGCAGTATTTT.

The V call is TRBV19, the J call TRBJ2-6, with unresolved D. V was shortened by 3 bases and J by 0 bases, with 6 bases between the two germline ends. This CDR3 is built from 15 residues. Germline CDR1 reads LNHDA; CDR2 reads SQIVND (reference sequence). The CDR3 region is CASSMGSSGANVLTF. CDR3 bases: TGTGCCAGTAGTATGGGCAGCTCTGGGGCCAACGTCCTGACTTTC.

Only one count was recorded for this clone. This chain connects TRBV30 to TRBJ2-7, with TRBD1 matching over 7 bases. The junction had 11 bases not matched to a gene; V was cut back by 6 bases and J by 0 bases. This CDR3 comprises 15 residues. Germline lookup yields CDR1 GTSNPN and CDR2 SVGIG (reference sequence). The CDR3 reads CACLSQDRSSYEQYF. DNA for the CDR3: TGTGCCTGCCTAAGCCAGGACAGGAGCTCCTACGAGCAGTACTTC.

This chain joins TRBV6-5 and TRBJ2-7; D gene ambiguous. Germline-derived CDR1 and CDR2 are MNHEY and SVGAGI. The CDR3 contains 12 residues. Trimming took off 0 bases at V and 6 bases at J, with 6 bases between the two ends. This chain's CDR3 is CASSYSSGEQYF. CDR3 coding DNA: TGTGCCAGCAGTTACTCCTCGGGCGAGCAGTACTTC.

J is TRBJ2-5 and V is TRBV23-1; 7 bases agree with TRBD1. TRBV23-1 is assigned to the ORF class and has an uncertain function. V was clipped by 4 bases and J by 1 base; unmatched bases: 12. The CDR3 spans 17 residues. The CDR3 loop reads CASSPDSFTGVQETQYF. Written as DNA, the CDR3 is TGCGCCAGCAGTCCGGACTCCTTTACAGGGGTCCAAGAGACCCAGTACTTC.

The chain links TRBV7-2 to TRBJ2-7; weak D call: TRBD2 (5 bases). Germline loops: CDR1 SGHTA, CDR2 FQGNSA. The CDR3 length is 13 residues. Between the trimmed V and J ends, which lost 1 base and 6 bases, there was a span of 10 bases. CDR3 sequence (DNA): TGTGCCAGCAGCTTAGTGTCACGGGGCGAGCAGTACTTC. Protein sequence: CASSLVSRGEQYF.

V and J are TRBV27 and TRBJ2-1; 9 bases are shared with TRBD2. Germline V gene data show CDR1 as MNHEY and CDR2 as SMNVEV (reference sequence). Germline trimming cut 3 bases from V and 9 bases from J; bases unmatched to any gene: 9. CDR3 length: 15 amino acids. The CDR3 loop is CASSLNSGSVGEQFF. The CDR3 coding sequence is TGTGCCAGCAGTTTGAATAGCGGGAGTGTAGGTGAGCAGTTCTTC.

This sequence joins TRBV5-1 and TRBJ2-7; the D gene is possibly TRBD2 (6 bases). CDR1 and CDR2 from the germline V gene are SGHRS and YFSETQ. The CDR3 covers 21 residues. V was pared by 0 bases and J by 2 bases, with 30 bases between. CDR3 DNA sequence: TGCGCCAGCAGCTTGGCCTGGGGAGCATTTACCTCCGGGACTGGTACCTACGAGCAGTACTTC. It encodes CASSLAWGAFTSGTGTYEQYF. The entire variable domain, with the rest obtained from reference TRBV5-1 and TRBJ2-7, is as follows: KAGVTQTPRYLIKTRGQQVTLSCSPISGHRSVSWYQQTPGQGLQFLFEYFSETQRNKGNFPGRFSGRQFSNSRSEMNVSTLELGDSALYLCASSLAWGAFTSGTGTYEQYFGPGTRLTVT.

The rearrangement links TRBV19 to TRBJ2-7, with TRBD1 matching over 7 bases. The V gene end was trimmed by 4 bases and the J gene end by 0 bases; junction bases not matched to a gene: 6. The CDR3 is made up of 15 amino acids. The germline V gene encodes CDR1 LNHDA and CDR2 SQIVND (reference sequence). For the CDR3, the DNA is TGTGCCAGTAGTACAACGGACAGGAGCTCCTACGAGCAGTACTTC. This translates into CASSTTDRSSYEQYF.

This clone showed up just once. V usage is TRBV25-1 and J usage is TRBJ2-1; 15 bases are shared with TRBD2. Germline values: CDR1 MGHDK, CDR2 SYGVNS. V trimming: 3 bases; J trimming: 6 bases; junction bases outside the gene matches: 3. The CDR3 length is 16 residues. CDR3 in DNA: TGTGCCAGCAGTGACCCGGGACTAGCGGGAGGCAATGAGCAGTTCTTC. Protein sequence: CASSDPGLAGGNEQFF.

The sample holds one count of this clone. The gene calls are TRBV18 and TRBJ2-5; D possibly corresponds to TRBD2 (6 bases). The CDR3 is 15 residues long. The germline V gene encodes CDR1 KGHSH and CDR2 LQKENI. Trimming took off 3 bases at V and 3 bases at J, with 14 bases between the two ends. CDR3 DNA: TGTGCCAGCTCACCGTGGGCTAGCGCCGAAGAGACCCAGTACTTC. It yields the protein CASSPWASAEETQYF.

CDR3 residues: CASSLAGVQSGYEQYF. CDR3 DNA: TGCGCCAGCAGCTTGGCCGGAGTACAGAGCGGCTACGAGCAGTACTTC. The chain combines TRBV5-1 with TRBJ2-7, with D maybe TRBD2 (5 bases). CDR3 size: 16 residues. CDR1 and CDR2 from the germline V gene are SGHRS and YFSETQ. Trimming removed 0 bases from V and 3 bases from J, with 16 bases in between.